The TCR beta chain described here comes from a study of T cells in Graves' hyperthyroidism and ophthalmopathy. Overall study results and limits: Most thyroid clonotypes expanded above 0.001 appeared in blood too.

The study included ophthalmopathy patients with Clinical Activity Score at least 3, NOSPECS grade at least 4 and duration under 3 months. Thyroid ultrasound, orbital computed tomography, clinical symptoms, and serum thyroxine and TRAb underpinned diagnoses. Notes on this clonotype: Its target is not known.

Authors of the study amplified TCR beta CDR3 regions from RNA transcripts. First-round RT-PCR targeting the TCR CDR3 was performed with the HTBI primer set. TCRdb reprocessed the multiplex PCR reads with MiXCR, giving one entry per CDR3 protein. In the table there are 410,000 or so distinct CDR3 sequences, about 14% of which are singletons. Sequenced input: blood. The sequence derives from a man between 18 and 35 years old with Graves' ophthalmopathy.

CDR3: CASRDLGTGSGNAVYF. CDR3 in DNA: TGTGCCAGCAGGGACCTCGGGACAGGGTCTGGAAACGCCGTATATTTT. The chain links TRBV12-3 or TRBV12-4 to TRBJ1-3; 9 nucleotides agree with TRBD1. This CDR3 has 16 residues. Trimming took 6 bases from V and 14 from J; bases not matched to a gene: 20.